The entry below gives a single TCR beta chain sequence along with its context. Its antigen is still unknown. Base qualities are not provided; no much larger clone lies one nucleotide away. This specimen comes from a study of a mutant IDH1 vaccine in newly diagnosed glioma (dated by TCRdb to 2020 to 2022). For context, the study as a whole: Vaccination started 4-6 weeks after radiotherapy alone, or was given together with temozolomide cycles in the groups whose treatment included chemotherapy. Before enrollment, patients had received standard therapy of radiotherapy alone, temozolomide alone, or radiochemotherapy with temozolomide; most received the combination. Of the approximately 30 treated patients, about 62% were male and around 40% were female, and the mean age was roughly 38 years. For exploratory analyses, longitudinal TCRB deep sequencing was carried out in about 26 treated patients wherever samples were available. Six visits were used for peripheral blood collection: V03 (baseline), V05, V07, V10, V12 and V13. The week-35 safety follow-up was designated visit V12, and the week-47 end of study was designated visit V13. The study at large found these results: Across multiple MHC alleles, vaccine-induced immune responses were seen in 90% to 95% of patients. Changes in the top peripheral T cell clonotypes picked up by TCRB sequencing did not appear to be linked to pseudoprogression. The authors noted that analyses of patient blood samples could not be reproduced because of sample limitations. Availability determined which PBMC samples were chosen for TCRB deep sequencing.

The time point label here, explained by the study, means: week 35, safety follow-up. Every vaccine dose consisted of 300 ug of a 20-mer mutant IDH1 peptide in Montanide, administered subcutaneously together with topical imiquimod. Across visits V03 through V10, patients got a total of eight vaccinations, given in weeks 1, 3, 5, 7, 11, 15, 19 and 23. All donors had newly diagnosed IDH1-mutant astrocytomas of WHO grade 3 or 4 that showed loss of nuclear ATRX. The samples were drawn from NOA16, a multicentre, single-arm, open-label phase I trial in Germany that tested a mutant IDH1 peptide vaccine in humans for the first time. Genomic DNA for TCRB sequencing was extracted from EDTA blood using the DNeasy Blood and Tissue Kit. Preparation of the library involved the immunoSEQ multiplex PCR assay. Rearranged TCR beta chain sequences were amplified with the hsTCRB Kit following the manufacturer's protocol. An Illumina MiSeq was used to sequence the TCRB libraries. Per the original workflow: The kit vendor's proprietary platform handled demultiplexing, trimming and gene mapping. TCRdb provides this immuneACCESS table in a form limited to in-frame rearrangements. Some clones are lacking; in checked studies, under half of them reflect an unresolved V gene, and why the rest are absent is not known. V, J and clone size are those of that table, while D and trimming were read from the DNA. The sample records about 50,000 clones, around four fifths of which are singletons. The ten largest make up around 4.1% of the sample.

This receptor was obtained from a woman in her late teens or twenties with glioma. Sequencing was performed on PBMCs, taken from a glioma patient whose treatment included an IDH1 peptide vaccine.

The bases are TGTGCCAGCAGTTTATCACCGGGTAGAAGCTATGGCTACACCTTC. Translated, this gives CASSLSPGRSYGYTF. The chain joins TRBV27 to TRBJ1-2, with the identity of the D gene unclear. Per the germline V gene (reference sequence), MNHEY is the CDR1 and SMNVEV is the CDR2. The CDR3 goes from the cysteine to the phenylalanine over 15 residues. The kept DNA is CDR3 alone, 45 bases in frame from the first base. V is pared back by 0 bases and J by 4 bases, with 12 bases lying between the germline termini.